One T cell receptor (beta chain) is described in this entry. The antigen is unknown. Its ends do not fully match the called genes, so a read error is possible. The sample belongs to a study of tumor-infiltrating lymphocytes in primary liver carcinoma. Study details: Spanning 30 to 69 years of age, the patients were men and women.

Starting material for RNA and DNA co-extraction consisted of about 20-33 mg of unsorted bulk tissue. Patients showed chronic HBV infection and an absence of prior treatment. Every tumor contributed samples taken at five separate regions. Germline lookup yields CDR1 SGHVS and CDR2 FQNEAQ. This CDR3 has 15 amino acids. Production of TCR beta cDNA used approximately 0.45 ug total RNA together with a constant-region primer. Employing slightly modified ARM-PCR, three nested multiplex PCR rounds were run, and these gave rise to the TCR beta libraries. TRBV1-TRBV30 forward primers paired with a C-beta reverse primer were used in the first two PCR rounds, which ran approximately 11 cycles each. Each CDR3 protein is one row after TCRdb ran MiXCR on the multiplex PCR reads. The repertoire holds more than 20,000 distinct CDR3 sequences, approximately 80% seen once, with about 40% in the top ten. Study-wide results and caveats: For tumor-adjacent and tumor-blood pairs, overlap was less than that seen for tumor region pairs.

Sequenced sample: liver tumor tissue from sampling region 2. The subset was: tumor region T2, inferior pole. The chain is built from TRBV7-8 and TRBJ2-7, with D perhaps assigned TRBD1 or TRBD2 (5 bases each). This sequence originates from a woman in her 30s with primary liver carcinoma and hepatitis B virus infection. For the CDR3, the DNA is TGTACCAGCAGCTACCCGGGGCAGGTGCTCTACGAGCAGTACTTC. It translates to CTSSYPGQVLYEQYF.